The next 5 T cell receptor beta chains were all read from a single sample in a study of blood T cell repertoires in COVID-19. Produced via immunoSEQ multiplex PCR; TCRdb's table is partial and in-frame only. The sample carries about 260,000 clones, 75% to 90% recorded once. The sample consisted of peripheral blood. The receptors were gathered from a man aged 55 to 69 who had recovered from COVID-19.

The sample holds one count of this clone. This chain links TRBV5-5 with TRBJ1-5; D gene uncertain. The CDR3 sequence is 13 residues long. V gave up 2 bases and J gave up 4 bases, with 7 bases separating them. Per the germline V gene, CDR1 is SGHKS and CDR2 is YYEKEE (reference sequence). The CDR3 bases are TGTGCCAGCAGCTTTCGAGGAAATCAGCCCCAGCATTTT. This codes for CASSFRGNQPQHF.

V usage is TRBV7-6 and J usage is TRBJ2-7; tentative D call: TRBD1 (6 bases). The CDR3 extends over 14 amino acids. In germline, CDR1 is SGHVS, CDR2 FNYEAQ. V was shortened by 0 bases and J by 2 bases, with 8 bases between the two germline ends. CDR3: CASSLADRTYEQYF. The DNA for the CDR3 is TGTGCCAGCAGCTTAGCGGACAGAACCTACGAGCAGTACTTC.

J is TRBJ1-5 and V is TRBV3-1 (or the pseudogene TRBV3-2); TRBD1 is a possible D gene (5 bases). The CDR3 runs 15 residues. V was clipped by 0 bases and J by 5 bases, with 11 bases between them. Germline CDR1 reads LGHDT; CDR2 reads YNNKEL (reference sequence). CDR3 in amino acids: CASSQDIGHDQPQHF. Written as DNA, the CDR3 is TGTGCCAGCAGCCAAGATATAGGACACGATCAGCCCCAGCATTTT.

This clone came up once. The chain links TRBV9 to TRBJ1-2; D is unresolved. The CDR3 has 12 residues. Germline assignment: CDR1 SGDLS and CDR2 YYNGEE. Trimming left V 2 bases short and J 8 bases short, with 10 bases between. The CDR3 is CASSVGGIGYTF. The CDR3 DNA follows: TGTGCCAGCAGCGTGGGAGGGATCGGCTACACCTTC.

This clone occurred once. This CDR3 reads CASSQLGQVGGANVLTF. CDR3 sequence (DNA): TGCGCCAGCAGCCAACTGGGGCAGGTCGGTGGGGCCAACGTCCTGACTTTC. This chain connects TRBV23-1 to TRBJ2-6; TRBD1 is a possible D gene (5 bases). TRBV23-1 is flagged as an ORF with uncertain function. This CDR3 has 17 amino acids. The V end lost 6 bases, the J end lost 3 bases, and 18 bases lay between the germline ends.